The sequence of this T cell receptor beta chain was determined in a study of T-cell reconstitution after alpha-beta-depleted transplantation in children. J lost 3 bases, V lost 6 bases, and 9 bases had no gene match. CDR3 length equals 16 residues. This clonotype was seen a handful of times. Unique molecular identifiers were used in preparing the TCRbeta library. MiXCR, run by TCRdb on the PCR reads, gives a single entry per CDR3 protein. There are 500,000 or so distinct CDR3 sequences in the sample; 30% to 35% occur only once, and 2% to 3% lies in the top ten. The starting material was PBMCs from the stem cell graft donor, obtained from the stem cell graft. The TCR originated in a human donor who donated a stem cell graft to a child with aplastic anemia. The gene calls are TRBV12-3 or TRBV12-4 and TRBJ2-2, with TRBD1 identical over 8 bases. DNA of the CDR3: TGTGCCAGCAGAAGCAGGGGGCTAAGGGACACCGGGGAGCTGTTTTTT. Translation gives CASRSRGLRDTGELFF.